This T cell receptor (beta chain) was documented in a study of blood T cells in healthy people across ages. Extraction of total RNA produced a minimum of 5 micrograms from each sample. Regarding the study as a whole: A roughly linear fall in TCR beta diversity per million T cells was seen with increasing age.

The sample holds one count of this clonotype. Its antigen is not known. V was clipped by 6 bases and J by 1 base; unmatched bases: 10. Per germline, CDR1 SGHKS and CDR2 YYEKEE (reference sequence). The CDR3 runs to 17 residues. The use of a sample-barcoded 5' primer and a J-beta primer mix characterized a second PCR of about 7 to 12 cycles. A single record per CDR3 protein comes from TCRdb applying MiXCR to the 5' RACE reads. In the table there are 800,000 to 950,000 distinct CDR3 sequences, under 50% of which are singletons. Sample: blood. This clonotype was obtained from a man aged 25-40 years in good health. The rearrangement uses TRBV5-5 and TRBJ2-2, with 9 bases identical to TRBD1. The DNA of the CDR3 is TGTGCCAGCAAAGACGGGACAGGGACCCTGAACACCGGGGAGCTGTTTTTT. It is translated as CASKDGTGTLNTGELFF. The full variable domain, rest sourced from reference TRBV5-5 and TRBJ2-2, is DAGVTQSPTHLIKTRGQQVTLRCSPISGHKSVSWYQQVLGQGPQFIFQYYEKEERGRGNFPDRFSARQFPNYSSELNVNALLLGDSALYLCASKDGTGTLNTGELFFGEGSRLTVL.